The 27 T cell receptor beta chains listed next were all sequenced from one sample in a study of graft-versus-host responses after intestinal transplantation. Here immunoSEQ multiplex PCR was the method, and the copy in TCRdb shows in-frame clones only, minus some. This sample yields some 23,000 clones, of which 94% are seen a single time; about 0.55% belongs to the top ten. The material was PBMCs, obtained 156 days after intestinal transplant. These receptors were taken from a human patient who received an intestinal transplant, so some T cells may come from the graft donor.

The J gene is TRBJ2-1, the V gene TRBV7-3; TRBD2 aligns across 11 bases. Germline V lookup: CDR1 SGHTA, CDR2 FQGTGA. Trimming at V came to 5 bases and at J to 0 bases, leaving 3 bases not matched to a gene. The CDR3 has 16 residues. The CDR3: CASSATSGTSYNEQFF. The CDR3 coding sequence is TGTGCCAGCAGCGCGACTAGCGGGACCTCCTACAATGAGCAGTTCTTC.

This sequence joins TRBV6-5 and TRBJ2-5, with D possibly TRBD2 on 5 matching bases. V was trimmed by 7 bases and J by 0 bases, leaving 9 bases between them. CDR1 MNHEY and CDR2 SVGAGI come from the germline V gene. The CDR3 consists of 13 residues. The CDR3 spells CASTERYQETQYF. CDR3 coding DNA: TGTGCCAGCACCGAGCGGTACCAAGAGACCCAGTACTTC.

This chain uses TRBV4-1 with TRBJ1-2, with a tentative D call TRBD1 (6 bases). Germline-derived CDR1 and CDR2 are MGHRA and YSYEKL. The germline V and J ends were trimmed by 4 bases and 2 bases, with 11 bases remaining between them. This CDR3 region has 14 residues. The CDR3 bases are TGCGCCAGCAGCCCCAGACAGGCGAACTATGGCTACACCTTC. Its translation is CASSPRQANYGYTF.

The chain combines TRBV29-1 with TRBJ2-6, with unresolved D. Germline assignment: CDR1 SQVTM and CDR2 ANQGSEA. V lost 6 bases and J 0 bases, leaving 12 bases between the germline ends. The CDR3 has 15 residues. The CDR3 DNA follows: TGCAGCGTGGAAAAGTTGACCTCTGGGGCCAACGTCCTGACTTTC. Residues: CSVEKLTSGANVLTF.

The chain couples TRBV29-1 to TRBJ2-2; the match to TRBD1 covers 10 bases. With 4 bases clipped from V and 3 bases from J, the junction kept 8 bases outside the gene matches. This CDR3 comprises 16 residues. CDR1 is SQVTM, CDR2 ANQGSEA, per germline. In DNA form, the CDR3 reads TGCAGCGTTGCGGATACCGGGACAGGGGACACCGGGGAGCTGTTTTTT. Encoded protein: CSVADTGTGDTGELFF.

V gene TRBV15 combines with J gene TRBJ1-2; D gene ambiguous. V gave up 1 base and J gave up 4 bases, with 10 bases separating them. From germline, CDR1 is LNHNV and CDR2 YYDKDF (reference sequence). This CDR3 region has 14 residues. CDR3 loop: CATSRANTRYGYTF. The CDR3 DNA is TGTGCCACCAGCAGAGCTAACACCCGCTATGGCTACACCTTC.

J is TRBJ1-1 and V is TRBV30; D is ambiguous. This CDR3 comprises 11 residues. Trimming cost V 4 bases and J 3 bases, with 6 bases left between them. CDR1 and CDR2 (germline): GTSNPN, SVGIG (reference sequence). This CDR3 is CAWKYYTEAFF. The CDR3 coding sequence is TGTGCCTGGAAGTATTACACTGAAGCTTTCTTT.

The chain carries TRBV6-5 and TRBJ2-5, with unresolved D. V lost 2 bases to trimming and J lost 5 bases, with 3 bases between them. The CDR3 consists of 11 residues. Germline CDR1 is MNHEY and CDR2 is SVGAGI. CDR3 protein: CASSYGETQYF. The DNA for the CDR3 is TGTGCCAGCAGTTACGGGGAGACCCAGTACTTC.

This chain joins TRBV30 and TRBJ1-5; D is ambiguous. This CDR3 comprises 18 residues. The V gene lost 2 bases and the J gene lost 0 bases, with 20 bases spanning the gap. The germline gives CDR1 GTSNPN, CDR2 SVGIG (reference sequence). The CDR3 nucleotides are TGTGCCTGGAGTTTACTGGCTGGGATATGGGATAGCAATCAGCCCCAGCATTTT. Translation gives CAWSLLAGIWDSNQPQHF.

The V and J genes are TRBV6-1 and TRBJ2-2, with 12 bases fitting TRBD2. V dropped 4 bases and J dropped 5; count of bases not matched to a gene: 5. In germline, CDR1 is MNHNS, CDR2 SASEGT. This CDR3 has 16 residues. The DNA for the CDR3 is TGTGCCAGCAGTGGAGGACTAGCGGGGATGACCGGGGAGCTGTTTTTT. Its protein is CASSGGLAGMTGELFF.

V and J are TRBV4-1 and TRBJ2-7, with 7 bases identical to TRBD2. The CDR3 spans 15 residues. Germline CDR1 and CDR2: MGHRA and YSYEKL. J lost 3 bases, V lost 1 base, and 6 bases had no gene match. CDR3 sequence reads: CASSQGGAGHYEQYF. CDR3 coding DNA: TGCGCCAGCAGCCAAGGGGGAGCGGGGCACTACGAGCAGTACTTC.

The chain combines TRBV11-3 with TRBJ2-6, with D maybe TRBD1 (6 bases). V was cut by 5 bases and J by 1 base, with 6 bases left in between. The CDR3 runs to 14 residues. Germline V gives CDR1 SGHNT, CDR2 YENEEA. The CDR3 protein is CASSGQSGANVLTF. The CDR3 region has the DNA TGTGCCAGCAGCGGACAGTCTGGGGCCAACGTCCTGACTTTC.

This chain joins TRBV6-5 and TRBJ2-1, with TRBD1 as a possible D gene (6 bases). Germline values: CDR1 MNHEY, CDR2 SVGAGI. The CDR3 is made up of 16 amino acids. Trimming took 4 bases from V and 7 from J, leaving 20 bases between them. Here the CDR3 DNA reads TGTGCCAGCAGTTTTCTCCCCAGGGGCCTTGGGAATGAGCAGTTCTTC. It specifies CASSFLPRGLGNEQFF.

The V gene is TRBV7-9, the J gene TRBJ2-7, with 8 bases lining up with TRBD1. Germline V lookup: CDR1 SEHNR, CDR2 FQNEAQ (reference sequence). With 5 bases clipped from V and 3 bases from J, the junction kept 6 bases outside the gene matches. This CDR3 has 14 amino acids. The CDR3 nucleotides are TGTGCCAGCAGCCTAACGGGACAGGTCTACGAGCAGTACTTC. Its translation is CASSLTGQVYEQYF.

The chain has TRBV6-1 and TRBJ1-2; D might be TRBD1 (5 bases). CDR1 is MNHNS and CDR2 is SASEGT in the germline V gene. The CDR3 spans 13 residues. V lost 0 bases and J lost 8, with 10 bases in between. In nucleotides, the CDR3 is TGTGCCAGCAGTGAAGCCGGGGGTAGCGGCTACACCTTC. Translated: CASSEAGGSGYTF.

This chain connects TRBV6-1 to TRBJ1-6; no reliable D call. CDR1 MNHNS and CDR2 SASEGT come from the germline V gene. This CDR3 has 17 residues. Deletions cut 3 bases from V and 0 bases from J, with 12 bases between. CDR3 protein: CASSDGALSSYNSPLHF. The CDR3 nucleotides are TGTGCCAGCAGTGACGGAGCCTTAAGCTCCTATAATTCACCCCTCCACTTT.

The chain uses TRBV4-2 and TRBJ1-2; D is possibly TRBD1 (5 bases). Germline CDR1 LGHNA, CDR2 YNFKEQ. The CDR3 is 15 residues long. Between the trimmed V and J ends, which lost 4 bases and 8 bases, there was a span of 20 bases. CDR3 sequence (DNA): TGTGCCAGCAGCCCCGCCCGGGGCGGGTCAGGGGGCTACACCTTC. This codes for CASSPARGGSGGYTF.

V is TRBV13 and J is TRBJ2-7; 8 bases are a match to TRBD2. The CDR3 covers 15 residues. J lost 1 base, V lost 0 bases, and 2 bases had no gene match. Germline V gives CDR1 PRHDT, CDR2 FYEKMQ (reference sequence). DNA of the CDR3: TGTGCCAGCAGCTTAGGCCGGGGGGGTTCCTACGAGCAGTACTTC. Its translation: CASSLGRGGSYEQYF.

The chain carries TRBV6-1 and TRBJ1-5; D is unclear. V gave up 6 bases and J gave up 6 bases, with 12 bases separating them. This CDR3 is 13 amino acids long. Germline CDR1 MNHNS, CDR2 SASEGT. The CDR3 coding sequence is TGTGCCAGCAGCGGATCCTTTTTTCAGCCCCAGCATTTT. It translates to CASSGSFFQPQHF.

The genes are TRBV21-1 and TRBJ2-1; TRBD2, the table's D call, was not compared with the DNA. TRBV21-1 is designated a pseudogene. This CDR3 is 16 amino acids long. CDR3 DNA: TGTGCCAGCAGCCGGGGAGGAAGCGGGAAGTACAATGAGCAGTTCTTC. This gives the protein CASSRGGSGKYNEQFF.

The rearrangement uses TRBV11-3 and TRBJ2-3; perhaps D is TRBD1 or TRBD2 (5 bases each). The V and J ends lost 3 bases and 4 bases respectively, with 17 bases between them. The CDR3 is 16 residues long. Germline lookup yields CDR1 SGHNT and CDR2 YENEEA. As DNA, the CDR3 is TGTGCCAGCAGCTTCCCCCCCGGGGCCAGGGCAGATACGCAGTATTTT. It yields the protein CASSFPPGARADTQYF.

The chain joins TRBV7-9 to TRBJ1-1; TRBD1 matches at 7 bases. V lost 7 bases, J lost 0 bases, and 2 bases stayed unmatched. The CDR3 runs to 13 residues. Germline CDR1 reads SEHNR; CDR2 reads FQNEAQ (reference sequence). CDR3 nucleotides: TGTGCCAGCACAGGGGGGCTGAACACTGAAGCTTTCTTT. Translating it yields CASTGGLNTEAFF.

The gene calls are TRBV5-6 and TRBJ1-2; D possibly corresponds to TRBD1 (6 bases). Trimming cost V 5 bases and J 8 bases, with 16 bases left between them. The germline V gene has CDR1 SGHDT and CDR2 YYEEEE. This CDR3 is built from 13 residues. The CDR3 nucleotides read TGTGCCAGCAGTAGGACAGAGGACTGGGGCTACACCTTC. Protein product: CASSRTEDWGYTF.

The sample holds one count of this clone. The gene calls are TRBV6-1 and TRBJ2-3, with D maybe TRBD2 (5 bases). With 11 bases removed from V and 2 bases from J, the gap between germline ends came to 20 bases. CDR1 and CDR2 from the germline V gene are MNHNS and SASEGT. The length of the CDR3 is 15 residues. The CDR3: CASSPLAGNTDTQYF. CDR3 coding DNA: TGTGCCTCCAGCCCCCTAGCTGGGAACACAGATACGCAGTATTTT.

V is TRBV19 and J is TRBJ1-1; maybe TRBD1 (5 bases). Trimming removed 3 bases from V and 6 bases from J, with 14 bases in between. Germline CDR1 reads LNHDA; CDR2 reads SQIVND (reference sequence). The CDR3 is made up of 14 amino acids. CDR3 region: CASSILSGISEAFF. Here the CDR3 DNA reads TGTGCCAGTAGTATTCTCTCAGGGATATCTGAAGCTTTCTTT. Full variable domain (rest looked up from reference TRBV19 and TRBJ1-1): DGGITQSPKYLFRKEGQNVTLSCEQNLNHDAMYWYRQDPGQGLRLIYYSQIVNDFQKGDIAEGYSVSREKKESFPLTVTSAQKNPTAFYLCASSILSGISEAFFGQGTRLTVV.

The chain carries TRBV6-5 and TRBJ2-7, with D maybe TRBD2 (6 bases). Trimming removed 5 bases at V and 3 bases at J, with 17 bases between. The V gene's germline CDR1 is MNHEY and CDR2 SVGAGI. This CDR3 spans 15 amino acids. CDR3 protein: CASSRGTSPGYEQYF. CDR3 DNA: TGTGCCAGCAGTAGAGGGACTTCCCCAGGCTACGAGCAGTACTTC.

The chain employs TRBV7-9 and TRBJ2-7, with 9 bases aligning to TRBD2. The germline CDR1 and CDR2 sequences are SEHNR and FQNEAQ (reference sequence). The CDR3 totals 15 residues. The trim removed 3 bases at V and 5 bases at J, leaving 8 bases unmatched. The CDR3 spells CASSFWSSGIHEQYF. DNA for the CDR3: TGTGCCAGCAGCTTCTGGTCTAGCGGGATTCACGAGCAGTACTTC.